The rows below give T cell receptor beta chains drawn from one sample of a study of T cell responses to AZD1222 COVID-19 vaccine. The data were produced by immunoSEQ multiplex PCR, yet TCRdb's version contains in-frame clones alone and is incomplete. This table has tens of thousands of clones, roughly 90% appearing once. Specimen: peripheral blood, collected on day 0 of AZD1222 vaccination. These receptors originate from an adult in good health. The CDR3 runs from the conserved cysteine through the conserved F or W. A D gene is named only where the DNA matches it firmly. Size is stated for part of the rows, as once, few or many counts, or as a class when the clone is expanded.

j_gene: TRBJ1-1
d_gene: .
v_gene: TRBV6-4
abundance: .
CDR3nt: TGTGCCAGCAGTGACGTTTGGGGCACTGAAGCTTTCTTT
CDR3aa: CASSDVWGTEAFF

j_gene: TRBJ2-7
d_gene: .
v_gene: TRBV9
abundance: .
CDR3nt: TGTGCCAGCAGCGTATCCACGGCGGCGGGCGAGCAGTACTTC
CDR3aa: CASSVSTAAGEQYF

j_gene: TRBJ1-2
d_gene: .
v_gene: TRBV6-6
abundance: .
CDR3nt: TGTGCCAGCATCTCACAGTTATCAGGTGGCTACACCTTC
CDR3aa: CASISQLSGGYTF

j_gene: TRBJ2-1
d_gene: .
v_gene: TRBV21-1
abundance: .
CDR3nt: TGTGCCAGCAGCAAAGCAGGCCTCGGAGATGAGCAGTTCTTC
CDR3aa: CASSKAGLGDEQFF

j_gene: TRBJ2-7
d_gene: TRBD1
v_gene: TRBV14
abundance: .
CDR3nt: TGTGCCAGCAGCCTCCTCGGACAGGCCTACGAGCAGTACTTC
CDR3aa: CASSLLGQAYEQYF

j_gene: TRBJ2-7
d_gene: .
v_gene: TRBV27
abundance: once
CDR3nt: TGTGCCAGCAGTTTATTCCACCGACACTACGAGCAGTACTTC
CDR3aa: CASSLFHRHYEQYF

j_gene: TRBJ2-1
d_gene: TRBD2
v_gene: TRBV11-2
abundance: .
CDR3nt: TGTGCCAGCAGCCCGAGCGGGAGGGGCTCCTACAATGAGCAGTTCTTC
CDR3aa: CASSPSGRGSYNEQFF

j_gene: TRBJ2-1
d_gene: TRBD1
v_gene: TRBV10-1
abundance: .
CDR3nt: TGCGCCAGCAGGGGGGTACAGGGGGCAAAGAATGGAGACAATGAGCAGTTCTTC
CDR3aa: CASRGVQGAKNGDNEQFF

j_gene: TRBJ2-4
d_gene: .
v_gene: TRBV2
abundance: .
CDR3nt: TGTGCCAGCAGTGATGCCGCAGTAAACATTCAGTACTTC
CDR3aa: CASSDAAVNIQYF

j_gene: TRBJ1-1
d_gene: .
v_gene: TRBV18
abundance: .
CDR3nt: TGTGCCAGCTCACCCCCGGGGACCACCGAAGCTTTCTTT
CDR3aa: CASSPPGTTEAFF

j_gene: TRBJ2-7
d_gene: TRBD1
v_gene: TRBV2
abundance: .
CDR3nt: TGTGCCAGCAGCCAGACAGGGCTCGAGCAGTACTTC
CDR3aa: CASSQTGLEQYF

j_gene: TRBJ2-1
d_gene: .
v_gene: TRBV3-1/TRBV3-2
abundance: .
CDR3nt: TGTGCCAGCAGCCAAGATGTTAAGGTCCATGAGCAGTTCTTC
CDR3aa: CASSQDVKVHEQFF

j_gene: TRBJ2-1
d_gene: .
v_gene: TRBV19
abundance: .
CDR3nt: TGTGCCAGTAGTATCTCCACAAGCTCCTACAATGAGCAGTTCTTC
CDR3aa: CASSISTSSYNEQFF

j_gene: TRBJ2-2
d_gene: .
v_gene: TRBV6-5
abundance: .
CDR3nt: TGTGCCAGCCAGGTACTTCCTCAGGCCGGGGAGCTGTTTTTT
CDR3aa: CASQVLPQAGELFF

j_gene: TRBJ2-5
d_gene: TRBD2
v_gene: TRBV7-8
abundance: .
CDR3nt: TGTGCCAGCAGGCAGACTAGCGCAGAGACCCAGTACTTC
CDR3aa: CASRQTSAETQYF

j_gene: TRBJ2-1
d_gene: TRBD2
v_gene: TRBV30
abundance: .
CDR3nt: TGTGCCTGGAGTGAAGGTGTACTAGCGGGAGTAGAGGATGAGCAGTTCTTC
CDR3aa: CAWSEGVLAGVEDEQFF

j_gene: TRBJ2-6
d_gene: .
v_gene: TRBV6-6
abundance: .
CDR3nt: TGTGCCAGCAGTTACTCGAGTACTGGGGCCAACGTCCTGACTTTC
CDR3aa: CASSYSSTGANVLTF

j_gene: TRBJ1-5
d_gene: .
v_gene: TRBV7-8
abundance: .
CDR3nt: TGTGCCAGCAGCTTAGCCGACGAGTTTCAGCCCCAGCATTTT
CDR3aa: CASSLADEFQPQHF

j_gene: TRBJ2-7
d_gene: TRBD1
v_gene: TRBV30
abundance: .
CDR3nt: TGTGCCTGGACCCAAAACAGGGGGCCCTACGAGCAGTACTTC
CDR3aa: CAWTQNRGPYEQYF

j_gene: TRBJ2-7
d_gene: .
v_gene: TRBV29-1
abundance: few
CDR3nt: TGCAGCGTTGCGCGCGGCTTCTACGAGCAGTACTTC
CDR3aa: CSVARGFYEQYF

j_gene: TRBJ2-1
d_gene: TRBD2
v_gene: TRBV11-2
abundance: .
CDR3nt: TGTGCCAGCGGTGCCGGGAGGGCCTTTGGTGAGCAGTTCTTC
CDR3aa: CASGAGRAFGEQFF

j_gene: TRBJ1-2
d_gene: .
v_gene: TRBV6-4
abundance: .
CDR3nt: TGTGCCAGCAGTGACTCGGGGTATGGCTACACCTTC
CDR3aa: CASSDSGYGYTF

j_gene: TRBJ1-2
d_gene: .
v_gene: TRBV18
abundance: few
CDR3nt: TGTGCCAGCTCCCGATCTCAGACAGGAGACTATGGCTACACCTTC
CDR3aa: CASSRSQTGDYGYTF

j_gene: TRBJ1-3
d_gene: TRBD1
v_gene: TRBV5-1
abundance: .
CDR3nt: TGCGCCAGCAGCCCCGACAGGGGTTCTGGAAACACCATATATTTT
CDR3aa: CASSPDRGSGNTIYF

j_gene: TRBJ2-3
d_gene: .
v_gene: TRBV6-1
abundance: .
CDR3nt: TGTGCCAGCAGTGAAGCTTTGAGTCGGACAGATACGCAGTATTTT
CDR3aa: CASSEALSRTDTQYF

j_gene: TRBJ1-1
d_gene: TRBD1
v_gene: TRBV5-8
abundance: .
CDR3nt: TGTGCCAGCAGCTATGGCAGGGGGTTACTAATGAACACTGAAGCTTTCTTT
CDR3aa: CASSYGRGLLMNTEAFF

j_gene: TRBJ2-1
d_gene: .
v_gene: TRBV20-1
abundance: .
CDR3nt: TGCAGTGCTAGTCAGGGATGGAATGAGCAGTTCTTC
CDR3aa: CSASQGWNEQFF

j_gene: TRBJ1-5
d_gene: .
v_gene: TRBV24-1
abundance: .
CDR3nt: TGTGCCACCAGTGATTTCGACTTGATGACGGGCAGTCAGCCCCAGCATTTT
CDR3aa: CATSDFDLMTGSQPQHF

j_gene: TRBJ2-5
d_gene: .
v_gene: TRBV2
abundance: .
CDR3nt: TGTGCCAGCACCGACCGAACCCGGGGGAAAGAGACCCAGTACTTC
CDR3aa: CASTDRTRGKETQYF

j_gene: TRBJ1-2
d_gene: .
v_gene: TRBV5-4
abundance: .
CDR3nt: TGTGCCAGCAGCCAGCGAGGGCTGGAGGGCTACACCTTC
CDR3aa: CASSQRGLEGYTF

j_gene: TRBJ2-5
d_gene: .
v_gene: TRBV7-9
abundance: .
CDR3nt: TGTGCCAGCAGCTTAGCGAGTCGGAGGGAGACCCAGTACTTC
CDR3aa: CASSLASRRETQYF

j_gene: TRBJ1-1
d_gene: TRBD1
v_gene: TRBV6-1
abundance: .
CDR3nt: TGTGCCAGCAGTGACGGGACAGGGGATTTTACTAGGAAAGCTTTCTTT
CDR3aa: CASSDGTGDFTRKAFF

j_gene: TRBJ2-7
d_gene: .
v_gene: TRBV12-5
abundance: .
CDR3nt: TGTGCTAGTGGTTTTGAAGGAGCCTACGAGCAGTACTTC
CDR3aa: CASGFEGAYEQYF

j_gene: TRBJ1-4
d_gene: TRBD1
v_gene: TRBV27
abundance: .
CDR3nt: TGTGCCAGCAGTTTCCAGGGGGCAGCTAATGAAAAACTGTTTTTT
CDR3aa: CASSFQGAANEKLFF

j_gene: TRBJ1-5
d_gene: .
v_gene: TRBV28
abundance: .
CDR3nt: TGTGCCAGCACCGACACAATTAGCAATCAGCCCCAGCATTTT
CDR3aa: CASTDTISNQPQHF

j_gene: TRBJ1-2
d_gene: TRBD1
v_gene: TRBV28
abundance: once
CDR3nt: TGTGCCAGCAGTTCGCCTGGATCTGGACAGGGATACTATGGCTACACCTTC
CDR3aa: CASSSPGSGQGYYGYTF

j_gene: TRBJ2-1
d_gene: .
v_gene: TRBV2
abundance: .
CDR3nt: TGTGCCAGCAGTGACCTCACGGGACAATACAATGAGCAGTTCTTC
CDR3aa: CASSDLTGQYNEQFF

j_gene: TRBJ1-2
d_gene: .
v_gene: TRBV6-5
abundance: .
CDR3nt: TGTGCCAGCAGTTACGGGTTGGTGGCGGGGAGCTATGGCTACACCTTC
CDR3aa: CASSYGLVAGSYGYTF

j_gene: TRBJ1-1
d_gene: .
v_gene: TRBV14
abundance: .
CDR3nt: TGTGCCAGCAGCCAAACAGGATCCAGCACTGAAGCTTTCTTT
CDR3aa: CASSQTGSSTEAFF

j_gene: TRBJ1-4
d_gene: .
v_gene: TRBV20-1
abundance: .
CDR3nt: TGCAGTGCCTCGGGGGGCGCAAAACTGTTTTTT
CDR3aa: CSASGGAKLFF

j_gene: TRBJ2-2
d_gene: .
v_gene: TRBV2
abundance: few
CDR3nt: TGTGCCAGCAGATCACAGGGGAACACCGGGGAGCTGTTTTTT
CDR3aa: CASRSQGNTGELFF

j_gene: TRBJ1-5
d_gene: TRBD1
v_gene: TRBV11-2
abundance: .
CDR3nt: TGTGCCAGCAGCCTCGGACAGGGGGATCAGCCCCAGCATTTT
CDR3aa: CASSLGQGDQPQHF

j_gene: TRBJ1-1
d_gene: .
v_gene: TRBV4-1
abundance: .
CDR3nt: TGCGCCAGCAGCCAAGCGTACAGAAACACTGAAGCTTTCTTT
CDR3aa: CASSQAYRNTEAFF

j_gene: TRBJ2-5
d_gene: .
v_gene: TRBV4-1
abundance: .
CDR3nt: TGCGCCAGCAGCTGGTTGGTAGGTGAGACCCAGTACTTC
CDR3aa: CASSWLVGETQYF

j_gene: TRBJ1-2
d_gene: TRBD1
v_gene: TRBV5-1
abundance: .
CDR3nt: TGCGCCAGCAGCTTTCAGGGGGCTGTTGGCTACACCTTC
CDR3aa: CASSFQGAVGYTF